Shown below are 28 T cell receptor beta chains from a single sample sequenced in a study of blood T cell repertoires in COVID-19. The method was immunoSEQ multiplex PCR; TCRdb's version includes in-frame clones alone and lacks a portion of them. The sample comprises about 200,000 clones, 85% of which are singletons, and under 2.5% rests with the top ten. The specimen was peripheral blood. The receptors here all came from a woman aged 70-85 years with COVID-19, enrolled during active disease.

The CDR3: CASSLVTETEAFF. The CDR3 DNA reads as TGTGCCAGCAGCTTAGTAACAGAGACTGAAGCTTTCTTT. The J gene is TRBJ1-1, the V gene TRBV7-2; D gene uncertain. Per the germline V gene, CDR1 is SGHTA and CDR2 is FQGNSA. This CDR3 spans 13 amino acids. V was clipped by 1 base and J by 5 bases, with 8 bases between them.

V usage is TRBV11-3 and J usage is TRBJ2-2; D is perhaps TRBD2 (6 bases). The CDR3 loop spans 16 amino acids. CDR1 is SGHNT and CDR2 is YENEEA in the germline V gene. Trimming left V 5 bases short and J 5 bases short, with 18 bases between. The CDR3 DNA is TGTGCCAGCAGCCCTTGGAGGGGAGTGCGAACCGGGGAGCTGTTTTTT. Residues: CASSPWRGVRTGELFF. Combining the CDR3 with reference TRBV11-3 and TRBJ2-2 gives the whole variable domain EAGVVQSPRYKIIEKKQPVAFWCNPISGHNTLYWYLQNLGQGPELLIRYENEEAVDDSQLPKDRFSAERLKGVDSTLKIQPAELGDSAVYLCASSPWRGVRTGELFFGEGSRLTVL.

V is TRBV21-1 and J is TRBJ2-1; TRBD1, the table's D call, was not compared with the DNA. TRBV21-1 is a pseudogene segment. The CDR3 totals 16 residues. The CDR3: CASSKERITRRYEQFF. The DNA for the CDR3 is TGTGCCAGCAGCAAAGAACGTATCACTCGCAGGTATGAGCAGTTCTTC.

This sequence joins TRBV7-6 and TRBJ2-5; 14 bases agree with TRBD2. V was clipped by 5 bases and J by 5 bases; unmatched bases: 16. The CDR3 is 19 amino acids. From germline, CDR1 is SGHVS and CDR2 FNYEAQ. The CDR3 loop is CASSAKGGTSGSLGETQYF. DNA for the CDR3: TGTGCCAGCAGCGCCAAGGGGGGGACTAGCGGGAGCCTTGGGGAGACCCAGTACTTC. Drawing the rest from reference TRBV7-6 and TRBJ2-5, the complete variable domain is GAGVSQSPRYKVTKRGQDVALRCDPISGHVSLYWYRQALGQGPEFLTYFNYEAQQDKSGLPNDRFSAERPEGSISTLTIQRTEQRDSAMYRCASSAKGGTSGSLGETQYFGPGTRLLVL.

This chain links TRBV2 with TRBJ2-6; 11 nucleotides agree with TRBD2. J lost 0 bases, V lost 6 bases, and 4 bases had no gene match. CDR3 length equals 17 residues. CDR1 SNHLY and CDR2 FYNNEI come from the germline V gene. Written as DNA, the CDR3 is TGTGCCAGCAGAGGACTAGCGGGCTCCTCTGGGGCCAACGTCCTGACTTTC. Protein sequence: CASRGLAGSSGANVLTF.

The chain couples TRBV7-9 to TRBJ2-5, with 10 bases identical to TRBD1. V trimming: 3 bases; J trimming: 4 bases; junction bases outside the gene matches: 5. Germline CDR1 is SEHNR and CDR2 is FQNEAQ (reference sequence). The CDR3 contains 15 residues. CDR3 bases: TGTGCCAGCAGCTTGTTGGGACAGGGGATAGAGACCCAGTACTTC. Amino acids: CASSLLGQGIETQYF.

The chain links TRBV20-1 to TRBJ1-5, with D perhaps TRBD1 (6 bases). Germline V gene sequence: CDR1 DFQATT, CDR2 SNEGSKA (reference sequence). The germline V and J ends were trimmed by 3 bases and 6 bases, with 12 bases remaining between them. The CDR3 covers 13 residues. The CDR3 DNA reads as TGCAGTGCTAGTTTAGGGGGGGGTCAGCCCCAGCATTTT. It specifies CSASLGGGQPQHF.

The chain carries TRBV3-1 (or the pseudogene TRBV3-2) and TRBJ1-2; a possible D gene is TRBD1 (6 bases). The germline gives CDR1 LGHDT, CDR2 YNNKEL (reference sequence). V dropped 3 bases and J dropped 5 bases, with 16 bases sitting between them. This CDR3 contains 15 residues. The CDR3 reads CASSHINQRGYGYTF. The DNA of the CDR3 is TGTGCCAGCAGCCACATAAATCAGAGGGGGTATGGCTACACCTTC.

The V and J genes are TRBV28 and TRBJ1-5; D not resolved. The length of the CDR3 is 14 residues. V was clipped by 3 bases and J by 4 bases, with 10 bases between them. CDR1 and CDR2 from the germline V gene are MDHEN and SYDVKM. The CDR3 reads CASSLIRENQPQHF. The CDR3 region has the DNA TGTGCCAGCAGTTTGATCCGGGAAAATCAGCCCCAGCATTTT.

Points on this clone: Other nucleotide sequences from this sample produce the same CDR3. This chain links TRBV3-1 (or the pseudogene TRBV3-2) with TRBJ1-5; 7 nucleotides line up with TRBD1. The germline V gene has CDR1 LGHDT and CDR2 YNNKEL (reference sequence). This CDR3 has 15 residues. The V and J ends lost 0 bases and 5 bases, in that order; junction bases with no gene match: 4. CDR3 DNA: TGTGCCAGCAGCCAAGAGCACAGGGGTGATCAGCCCCAGCATTTT. Protein sequence: CASSQEHRGDQPQHF.

The chain links TRBV6-1 to TRBJ1-3; D is possibly TRBD1 (6 bases). The CDR3 runs to 16 residues. Germline CDR1 MNHNS, CDR2 SASEGT. The V and J ends lost 4 bases and 3 bases respectively, with 16 bases between them. CDR3 sequence: CASSVVQGGFGNTIYF. CDR3 nucleotides: TGTGCCAGCAGTGTAGTACAGGGCGGATTTGGAAACACCATATATTTT.

This chain uses TRBV19 with TRBJ1-1; 8 nucleotides line up with TRBD1. The CDR3 covers 17 residues. Trimming took 6 bases from V and 0 from J; bases not matched to a gene: 12. Germline V gives CDR1 LNHDA, CDR2 SQIVND (reference sequence). In DNA form, the CDR3 reads TGTGCCAGTAGGCAGAGACAGGGGAACCTTATGAACACTGAAGCTTTCTTT. Encoded protein: CASRQRQGNLMNTEAFF.

The chain combines TRBV30 with TRBJ2-5, with D perhaps matching TRBD2 (6 bases). The V end lost 2 bases, the J end lost 1 base, and 17 bases lay between the germline ends. This CDR3 spans 16 amino acids. The germline V gene encodes CDR1 GTSNPN and CDR2 SVGIG (reference sequence). CDR3 DNA sequence: TGTGCCTGGAGTTCCATACGGGAGCTTGTCCAAGAGACCCAGTACTTC. This sequence encodes CAWSSIRELVQETQYF.

CDR3 sequence (DNA): TGTGCCAGCTCACCACCGGCGCAGGGTTACGAGCAGTACTTC. Its translation: CASSPPAQGYEQYF. This chain uses TRBV18 with TRBJ2-7; perhaps TRBD1 as D (5 bases). The germline CDR1 and CDR2 sequences are KGHSH and LQKENI. This CDR3 is 14 amino acids long. V lost 0 bases and J lost 4, with 10 bases in between. Combining the CDR3 with reference TRBV18 and TRBJ2-7 gives the whole variable domain NAGVMQNPRHLVRRRGQEARLRCSPMKGHSHVYWYRQLPEEGLKFMVYLQKENIIDESGMPKERFSAEFPKEGPSILRIQQVVRGDSAAYFCASSPPAQGYEQYFGPGTRLTVT.

V and J are TRBV6-2 or TRBV6-3 and TRBJ1-5, with a weak D call TRBD1 (6 bases). V was pared by 6 bases and J by 2 bases, with 11 bases between. The germline gives CDR1 MNHEY, CDR2 SVGEGT. The CDR3 covers 14 residues. The CDR3 region has the DNA TGTGCCAGCAGACCTGGGGGCGGCAATCAGCCCCAGCATTTT. Translating gives CASRPGGGNQPQHF.

The chain employs TRBV2 and TRBJ2-6; the D is unclear. CDR1 is SNHLY, CDR2 FYNNEI, per germline. This CDR3 region has 14 residues. The germline V and J ends were trimmed by 5 bases and 1 base, with 6 bases remaining between them. The CDR3 nucleotides are TGTGCCAGCAGTCGGAGTTCTGGGGCCAACGTCCTGACTTTC. Translation gives CASSRSSGANVLTF.

This clone was detected ten times or more. V and J are TRBV15 and TRBJ1-2; 7 bases match TRBD1. Germline trimming cut 4 bases from V and 7 bases from J; bases unmatched to any gene: 18. The CDR3 sequence is 17 residues long. Germline V gene lookup returns CDR1 LNHNV and CDR2 YYDKDF (reference sequence). The CDR3 DNA follows: TGTGCCACCAGCAATAACACGTTATCCACAGGGGCCCGTGGCTACACCTTC. This gives the protein CATSNNTLSTGARGYTF.

This clone was recorded a few times. This chain connects TRBV20-1 to TRBJ2-3; D is uncertain. The CDR3 extends over 15 amino acids. V was clipped by 3 bases and J by 4 bases, with 17 bases between them. Germline values: CDR1 DFQATT, CDR2 SNEGSKA (reference sequence). The DNA of the CDR3 is TGCAGTGCTAGTTCCCTGTCCTCTGAGGCAGATACGCAGTATTTT. Its protein product is CSASSLSSEADTQYF.

The V and J genes are TRBV10-1 and TRBJ2-1, with TRBD2 identical over 14 bases. The CDR3 totals 16 residues. The germline V gene encodes CDR1 WNHNN and CDR2 SYGVQD (reference sequence). V shed 6 bases, J shed 5 bases, and the junction held 6 bases outside the gene matches. CDR3 residues: CASRGTSGSSHNEQFF. The CDR3 DNA is TGCGCCAGCAGGGGGACTAGCGGGAGTTCACACAATGAGCAGTTCTTC.

This chain joins TRBV4-2 and TRBJ1-1; D not resolved. Looked up from germline, CDR1 is LGHNA and CDR2 is YNFKEQ. The CDR3 totals 13 residues. V dropped 4 bases and J dropped 3 bases, with 9 bases sitting between them. The CDR3 sequence: CASSPDWDTEAFF. In DNA form, the CDR3 reads TGTGCCAGCAGCCCGGACTGGGACACTGAAGCTTTCTTT.

The chain uses TRBV2 and TRBJ1-4, with a possible D match to TRBD1 (5 bases). CDR3 length: 15 residues. The germline gives CDR1 SNHLY, CDR2 FYNNEI. Trimming left V 2 bases short and J 5 bases short, with 12 bases between. CDR3 in amino acids: CASSERGRKNEKLFF. DNA of the CDR3: TGTGCCAGCAGTGAAAGGGGCAGGAAAAATGAAAAACTGTTTTTT.

This chain links TRBV5-4 with TRBJ1-1, with 7 bases aligning to TRBD1. This CDR3 comprises 14 residues. Germline trimming cut 5 bases from V and 1 base from J; bases unmatched to any gene: 5. CDR1 and CDR2 from the germline V gene are SGHNT and YYREEE (reference sequence). The CDR3 protein is CASSRQGWNTEAFF. The CDR3 DNA follows: TGTGCCAGCAGTCGACAGGGTTGGAACACTGAAGCTTTCTTT.

This clone was seen a few times. DNA of the CDR3: TGTGCCAGCAGCGTAGGACAGGACCAAGAGACCCAGTACTTC. Its protein product is CASSVGQDQETQYF. This sequence joins TRBV9 and TRBJ2-5, with D tentatively TRBD1 (6 bases). CDR1 SGDLS and CDR2 YYNGEE come from the germline V gene. This CDR3 is built from 14 residues. Trimming took off 0 bases at V and 0 bases at J, with 6 bases between the two ends.

This chain joins TRBV5-1 and TRBJ1-1; no reliable D call. Germline V gives CDR1 SGHRS, CDR2 YFSETQ. The germline V and J ends were trimmed by 0 bases and 5 bases, with 14 bases remaining between them. This CDR3 comprises 15 residues. CDR3 DNA: TGCGCCAGCAGCTTGGCCACGGGGAGGAGGACTGAAGCTTTCTTT. This codes for CASSLATGRRTEAFF.

V usage is TRBV5-1 and J usage is TRBJ1-1, with TRBD1 matching 7 bases. Trimming at V came to 0 bases and at J to 1 base, leaving 3 bases not matched to a gene. Germline V gives CDR1 SGHRS, CDR2 YFSETQ. The CDR3 is 15 amino acids. CDR3 sequence (DNA): TGCGCCAGCAGCTTGGTCAGACAGGGGAACACTGAAGCTTTCTTT. This gives the protein CASSLVRQGNTEAFF.

There are a few counts of this clone. The CDR3 DNA reads as TGTGCCAGCAGTGTTGACACGAACACTGAAGCTTTCTTT. Residues: CASSVDTNTEAFF. The V call is TRBV2, the J call TRBJ1-1; D gene uncertain. V lost 4 bases, J lost 1 base, and 7 bases lay in between. Germline V gene sequence: CDR1 SNHLY, CDR2 FYNNEI. The CDR3 spans 13 residues. The full variable domain, completed using reference TRBV2 and TRBJ1-1, is EPEVTQTPSHQVTQMGQEVILRCVPISNHLYFYWYRQILGQKVEFLVSFYNNEISEKSEIFDDQFSVERPDGSNFTLKIRSTKLEDSAMYFCASSVDTNTEAFFGQGTRLTVV.

The V and J genes are TRBV6-1 and TRBJ2-3, with a possible D match to TRBD1 (6 bases). Germline CDR1 and CDR2: MNHNS and SASEGT. The V end lost 2 bases, the J end lost 4 bases, and 13 bases lay between the germline ends. This CDR3 region has 15 residues. The CDR3 reads CASSELQGYSDTQYF. In DNA, the CDR3 is TGTGCCAGCAGTGAACTACAGGGTTACTCAGATACGCAGTATTTT.

This clone was picked up one time. The V gene is TRBV11-1, the J gene TRBJ2-7, with 7 bases aligning to TRBD1. V shed 1 base, J shed 6 bases, and the junction held 6 bases outside the gene matches. CDR1 is SGHAT and CDR2 is FQDESV in the germline V gene (reference sequence). This CDR3 is 14 amino acids long. CDR3 DNA: TGTGCCAGCAGCTTAGAAGGGGGCCGCCGCGAGCAGTACTTC. Translated: CASSLEGGRREQYF.